This T cell receptor (beta chain) was found in a study of blood T cell repertoires in COVID-19. Generated by immunoSEQ multiplex PCR, the TCRdb table keeps only in-frame clones and is missing some. The sample shows approximately 140,000 clones, more than 85% of them seen only once. The CDR3 loop spans 14 amino acids. V shed 4 bases and J shed 5 bases, with 12 bases lying between them. The chain is built from TRBV23-1 and TRBJ2-1, with no clear D. TRBV23-1 is an ORF, and what it does is uncertain. The clonotype comes from a man aged 45 to 65 with active or convalescent COVID-19. Material: peripheral blood. CDR3 loop: CASSLRSGDNEQFF. In DNA, the CDR3 is TGCGCCAGCAGTCTAAGGAGTGGAGACAATGAGCAGTTCTTC.